The 27 T cell receptor beta chains below were found in one sample sequenced in a study of blood T cell repertoires in COVID-19. Sequencing used immunoSEQ multiplex PCR; TCRdb keeps in-frame clones, though not all of them. The sample holds tens of thousands of clones, around 76% seen once. The sample was peripheral blood. The receptors were gathered from a woman older than 75 with active or convalescent COVID-19.

To note about this clone: Sequence at one end of the junction differs from germline and may be a read error. The V gene is TRBV7-7, the J gene TRBJ2-7; a weak D match, TRBD1 (5 bases). CDR3 length: 15 residues. Germline CDR1 is SSHAT and CDR2 is FNYEAQ (reference sequence). CDR3 in DNA: TGTGCTAGCAGCTTCGGCAGGGAAAGACCCTACGAGCAGTACTTC. Amino acids: CASSFGRERPYEQYF.

The V call is TRBV5-6, the J call TRBJ2-7, with D possibly TRBD1 on 6 matching bases. This CDR3 contains 15 residues. Germline lookup yields CDR1 SGHDT and CDR2 YYEEEE. V was clipped by 4 bases and J by 0 bases, with 14 bases between them. CDR3 amino acids: CASSPGQGRSYEQYF. CDR3 DNA sequence: TGTGCCAGCAGCCCGGGGCAGGGGCGCTCCTACGAGCAGTACTTC.

CDR3 region: CASSQDPASGGAGEQFF. Here the CDR3 DNA reads TGTGCCAGCAGCCAAGATCCGGCTAGCGGGGGGGCCGGTGAGCAGTTCTTC. V gene TRBV4-2 combines with J gene TRBJ2-1, with 12 bases identical to TRBD2. V shed 0 bases and J 9 bases; nucleotides not matched to a gene: 9. Germline CDR1 LGHNA, CDR2 YNFKEQ. This CDR3 comprises 17 residues.

This clone turned up a few times. The chain is built from TRBV7-3 and TRBJ1-1; no firm D call. Germline V gene sequence: CDR1 SGHTA, CDR2 FQGTGA. The germline V and J ends were trimmed by 4 bases and 4 bases, with 13 bases remaining between them. This CDR3 has 14 amino acids. The CDR3 nucleotides read TGTGCCAGCAGCTCAACTCCGGGTATCACTGAAGCTTTCTTT. Protein product: CASSSTPGITEAFF.

J is TRBJ2-1 and V is TRBV11-3, with a possible D match to TRBD1 (7 bases). CDR1 is SGHNT, CDR2 YENEEA, per germline. CDR3 length: 15 residues. Trimming left V 5 bases short and J 8 bases short, with 19 bases between. The CDR3: CASSRGQGDGDEQFF. The CDR3 nucleotides are TGTGCCAGCAGCCGGGGGCAGGGGGACGGCGATGAGCAGTTCTTC.

This chain connects TRBV7-6 to TRBJ2-1; tentative D call: TRBD1 (5 bases). Germline values: CDR1 SGHVS, CDR2 FNYEAQ. V lost 2 bases, J lost 0 bases, and 8 bases lay in between. The CDR3 extends over 15 amino acids. CDR3 sequence: CASSLQGSSYNEQFF. Written as DNA, the CDR3 is TGTGCCAGCAGCTTACAGGGTAGCTCCTACAATGAGCAGTTCTTC.

The chain employs TRBV13 and TRBJ1-1; possibly TRBD1 for D (6 bases). The germline CDR1 and CDR2 sequences are PRHDT and FYEKMQ (reference sequence). V was pared by 4 bases and J by 8 bases, with 14 bases between. CDR3 length equals 13 residues. CDR3 nucleotides: TGTGCCAGCAGCTACACAGGGTCTAGAGAAGCTTTCTTT. Its translation: CASSYTGSREAFF.

A single count supports this clone. The V and J genes are TRBV9 and TRBJ2-7, with 9 bases fitting TRBD2. This CDR3 region has 16 residues. The germline V gene has CDR1 SGDLS and CDR2 YYNGEE. J lost 0 bases, V lost 0 bases, and 4 bases had no gene match. The CDR3 DNA reads TGTGCCAGCAGCGTAGCGGCTAGCGGGAACTCCTACGAGCAGTACTTC. Encoded protein: CASSVAASGNSYEQYF.

The CDR3 reads CASSLALNRGEKLFF. Written as DNA, the CDR3 is TGTGCCAGCAGCTTAGCTCTGAACAGGGGAGAAAAACTGTTTTTT. The gene calls are TRBV7-2 and TRBJ1-4, with 7 bases fitting TRBD1. Germline V gene lookup returns CDR1 SGHTA and CDR2 FQGNSA. The CDR3 has 15 residues. V shed 0 bases, J shed 8 bases, and the junction held 6 bases outside the gene matches.

The genes are TRBV7-2 and TRBJ1-2; the D gene is possibly TRBD1 (5 bases). Germline V gives CDR1 SGHTA, CDR2 FQGNSA. The CDR3 loop spans 13 amino acids. Trimming took 0 bases from V and 7 from J, leaving 9 bases between them. CDR3 bases: TGTGCCAGCAGCTTAGCGCGCGGGGCTGGCTACACCTTC. As protein: CASSLARGAGYTF.

The chain links TRBV2 to TRBJ1-2; 7 bases match TRBD1. CDR1 and CDR2 (germline): SNHLY, FYNNEI. V shed 5 bases, J shed 2 bases, and the junction held 5 bases outside the gene matches. The CDR3 is 14 residues long. The DNA for the CDR3 is TGTGCCAGCAGTCTCGGGACAGTGAACTATGGCTACACCTTC. Translated, it gives CASSLGTVNYGYTF.

This clone was recorded once. The chain employs TRBV14 and TRBJ2-3; 12 bases are shared with TRBD2. CDR1 and CDR2 from the germline V gene are SGHDN and FVKESK. The trim removed 0 bases at V and 5 bases at J, leaving 9 bases unmatched. There are 18 residues in the CDR3. In nucleotides, the CDR3 is TGTGCCAGCAGCCAAGATCTCGCCGGACTAGCGGGGTTAGATACGCAGTATTTT. It is translated as CASSQDLAGLAGLDTQYF.

The chain employs TRBV19 and TRBJ1-6; TRBD1 matches 7 bases. The CDR3 runs to 16 residues. V shed 5 bases and J 4 bases; nucleotides not matched to a gene: 8. Germline lookup yields CDR1 LNHDA and CDR2 SQIVND (reference sequence). CDR3 protein: CASSSTWDRYNSPLHF. In nucleotides, the CDR3 is TGTGCCAGTAGTTCGACCTGGGACAGATATAATTCACCCCTCCACTTT.

This chain joins TRBV10-3 and TRBJ2-3; D is ambiguous. V gave up 10 bases and J gave up 0 bases, with 11 bases separating them. The CDR3 sequence is 13 residues long. Germline CDR1 ENHRY, CDR2 SYGVKD. Here the CDR3 reads CATHQKSTDTQYF. The CDR3 DNA reads as TGTGCCACCCATCAGAAGAGCACAGATACGCAGTATTTT.

The rearrangement uses TRBV25-1 and TRBJ1-2; D unclear. V gave up 2 bases and J gave up 7 bases, with 5 bases separating them. Germline CDR1 MGHDK, CDR2 SYGVNS. There are 11 residues in the CDR3. This CDR3 reads CASSEVFGYTF. As DNA, the CDR3 is TGTGCCAGCAGTGAAGTCTTTGGCTACACCTTC.

The chain uses TRBV2 and TRBJ2-1; 7 bases map to TRBD1. Unmatched junction bases numbered 4, after V lost 5 bases and J lost 6 bases. This CDR3 contains 13 residues. Looked up from germline, CDR1 is SNHLY and CDR2 is FYNNEI. CDR3: CASSPQGFNEQFF. In DNA, the CDR3 is TGTGCCAGCAGTCCACAGGGGTTCAATGAGCAGTTCTTC.

V usage is TRBV5-1 and J usage is TRBJ2-1; 7 nucleotides match TRBD2. Germline lookup yields CDR1 SGHRS and CDR2 YFSETQ. Trimming took 5 bases from V and 8 from J; bases not matched to a gene: 1. The CDR3 totals 11 residues. The CDR3 loop is CASSRGDEQFF. The CDR3 region has the DNA TGCGCCAGCAGTCGGGGGGATGAGCAGTTCTTC.

This rearrangement joins TRBV5-6 to TRBJ1-1; D call uncertain. From germline, CDR1 is SGHDT and CDR2 YYEEEE. Trimming pared 2 bases from V and 0 bases from J, leaving 14 bases between. The CDR3 covers 16 residues. The CDR3 sequence: CASSFFETVLNTEAFF. CDR3 nucleotide sequence: TGTGCCAGCAGCTTCTTCGAAACAGTCCTGAACACTGAAGCTTTCTTT.

The chain has TRBV7-9 and TRBJ1-2; perhaps TRBD1 as D (6 bases). Trimming stripped 5 bases from V and 7 bases from J, with 14 bases between. Per the germline V gene, CDR1 is SEHNR and CDR2 is FQNEAQ (reference sequence). The CDR3 has 13 amino acids. The DNA of the CDR3 is TGTGCCAGCAGCCCGTGGGGGCAGGTTGGCTACACCTTC. The encoded protein is CASSPWGQVGYTF. The full variable domain, completed using reference TRBV7-9 and TRBJ1-2, is DTGVSQNPRHKITKRGQNVTFRCDPISEHNRLYWYRQTLGQGPEFLTYFQNEAQLEKSRLLSDRFSAERPKGSFSTLEIQRTEQGDSAMYLCASSPWGQVGYTFGSGTRLTVV.

The J gene is TRBJ1-1, the V gene TRBV6-5; D gene ambiguous. Germline V gene lookup returns CDR1 MNHEY and CDR2 SVGAGI. Trimming left V 2 bases short and J 10 bases short, with 14 bases between. The CDR3 is made up of 13 amino acids. The CDR3 region has the DNA TGTGCCAGCAGTTACGGAGGGATGGATATAGCTTTCTTT. The encoded protein is CASSYGGMDIAFF.

This clone was detected a few times. V usage is TRBV5-1 and J usage is TRBJ2-3; 7 positions match TRBD2. The V and J ends lost 4 bases and 1 base, in that order; junction bases with no gene match: 6. Germline CDR1 and CDR2: SGHRS and YFSETQ. This CDR3 contains 15 residues. The CDR3 loop is CASSISTSGTDTQYF. The CDR3 nucleotides read TGCGCCAGCAGCATTTCTACTAGCGGCACAGATACGCAGTATTTT.

The chain couples TRBV30 to TRBJ2-3, with 7 bases lining up with TRBD2. This CDR3 spans 13 amino acids. With V trimmed by 2 bases and J by 4 bases, 3 bases remained unmatched. Germline V lookup: CDR1 GTSNPN, CDR2 SVGIG (reference sequence). This CDR3 reads CAWSTGGADTQYF. CDR3 DNA: TGTGCCTGGAGTACGGGGGGAGCAGATACGCAGTATTTT.

This clone has a handful of counts. The chain couples TRBV27 to TRBJ2-2; D is uncertain. The germline V gene has CDR1 MNHEY and CDR2 SMNVEV (reference sequence). Trimming cost V 3 bases and J 2 bases, with 7 bases left between them. The CDR3 covers 14 residues. CDR3 in amino acids: CASSLQINTGELFF. CDR3 sequence (DNA): TGTGCCAGCAGTTTGCAGATTAACACCGGGGAGCTGTTTTTT.

The gene calls are TRBV6-4 and TRBJ2-2, with D possibly matching TRBD1 (5 bases). The CDR3 has 13 amino acids. Trimming removed 5 bases from V and 5 bases from J, with 9 bases in between. CDR1 is MRHNA, CDR2 SNTAGT, per germline. CDR3 loop: CASSNQGTGELFF. CDR3 DNA sequence: TGTGCCAGCAGTAATCAGGGAACCGGGGAGCTGTTTTTT.

This clone was picked up one time. The gene calls are TRBV6-5 and TRBJ1-5; D perhaps matches TRBD1 (5 bases). This CDR3 is 15 amino acids long. With 5 bases removed from V and 4 bases from J, the gap between germline ends came to 15 bases. CDR1 MNHEY and CDR2 SVGAGI come from the germline V gene. The CDR3 loop reads CASSIQLGGNQPQHF. Here the CDR3 DNA reads TGTGCCAGCAGTATTCAGCTGGGGGGTAATCAGCCCCAGCATTTT.

This clone was seen once. The CDR3 here is CASSLSRGNTGELFF. The CDR3 DNA reads TGTGCCAGCAGTTTATCTCGGGGGAACACCGGGGAGCTGTTTTTT. The rearrangement joins TRBV27 to TRBJ2-2; D is possibly TRBD2 (5 bases). The germline CDR1 and CDR2 sequences are MNHEY and SMNVEV (reference sequence). This CDR3 contains 15 residues. Trimming took 0 bases from V and 1 from J, leaving 6 bases between them.

The gene calls are TRBV6-6 and TRBJ1-6; 9 bases match TRBD1. The CDR3 is made up of 14 amino acids. Germline CDR1 and CDR2: MNHNY and SVGAGI (reference sequence). J gave up 10 bases and V 6 bases, and 7 bases lay outside the gene matches. This chain's CDR3 is CASSTGTGMSPLHF. In nucleotides, the CDR3 is TGTGCCAGCAGCACCGGGACAGGGATGTCACCCCTCCACTTT.